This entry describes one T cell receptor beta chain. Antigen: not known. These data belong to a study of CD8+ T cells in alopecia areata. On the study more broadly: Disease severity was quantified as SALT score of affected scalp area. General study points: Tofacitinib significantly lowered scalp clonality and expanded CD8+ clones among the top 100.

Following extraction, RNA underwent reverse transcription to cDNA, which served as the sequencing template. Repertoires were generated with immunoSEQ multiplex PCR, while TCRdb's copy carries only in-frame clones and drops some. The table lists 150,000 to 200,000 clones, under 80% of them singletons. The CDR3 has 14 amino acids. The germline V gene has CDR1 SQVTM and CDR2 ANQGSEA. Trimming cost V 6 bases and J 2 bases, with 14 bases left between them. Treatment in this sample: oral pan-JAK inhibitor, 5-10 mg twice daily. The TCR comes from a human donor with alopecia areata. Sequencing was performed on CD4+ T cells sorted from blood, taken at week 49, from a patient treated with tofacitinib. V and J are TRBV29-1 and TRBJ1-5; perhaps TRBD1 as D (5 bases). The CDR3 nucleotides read TGCAGCGTGGCGACGGGCAGGGGCAATCAGCCCCAGCATTTT. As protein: CSVATGRGNQPQHF.